In this sample, the clone carrying this T cell receptor beta chain turned up once. Its antigen is currently unknown. The sample has other DNA sequences that encode this CDR3 too. The data were obtained in a study of shared clonotypes between healthy human individuals. Findings and caveats of the study: The represented genetic and exposure-history diversity was limited by the small number of donors.

How the authors handled the data: ImmunoSEQ sequences covered only the junction and lacked quality scores; filtering therefore differed. Profiling relied on immunoSEQ multiplex PCR, and the TCRdb table lists in-frame clones only, not all of them. That table gives V, J and clone size, and the DNA gave D and trimming. The sample carries some 2 million clones, roughly 95% recorded once. CD8 cells classed as naive were CD45RO-negative and positively selected for CCR7, excluding terminally differentiated effector memory CD45RA+ cells. Material for sequencing was naive CD8+ T cells sorted from blood. This TCR was recovered from a young man in good health.

CDR3 sequence (DNA): TGTGCCTGGAGTGTAGGGGTAAGCACAGATACGCAGTATTTT. This sequence encodes CAWSVGVSTDTQYF. This chain uses TRBV30 with TRBJ2-3, with a weak D call TRBD1 (5 bases). The CDR3 is made up of 14 amino acids. The ends were cut back, 0 bases at V and 0 bases at J, with 7 bases in the middle. Per the germline V gene, CDR1 is GTSNPN and CDR2 is SVGIG (reference sequence). The full variable domain, its missing parts supplied by reference TRBV30 and TRBJ2-3, is SQTIHQWPATLVQPVGSPLSLECTVEGTSNPNLYWYRQAAGRGLQLLFYSVGIGQISSEVPQNLSASRPQDRQFILSSKKLLLSDSGFYLCAWSVGVSTDTQYFGPGTRLTVL.